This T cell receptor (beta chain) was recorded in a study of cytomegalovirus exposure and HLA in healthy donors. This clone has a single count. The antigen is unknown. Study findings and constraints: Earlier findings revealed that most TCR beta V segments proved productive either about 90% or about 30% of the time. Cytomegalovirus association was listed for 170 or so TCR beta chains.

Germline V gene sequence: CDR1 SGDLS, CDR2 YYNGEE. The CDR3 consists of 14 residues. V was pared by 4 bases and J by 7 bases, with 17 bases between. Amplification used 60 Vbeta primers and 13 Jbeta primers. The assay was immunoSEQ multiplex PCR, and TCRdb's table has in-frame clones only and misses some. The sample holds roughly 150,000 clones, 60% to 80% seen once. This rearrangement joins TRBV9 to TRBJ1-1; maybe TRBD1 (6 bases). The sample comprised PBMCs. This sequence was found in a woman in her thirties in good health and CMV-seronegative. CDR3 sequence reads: CASSYKPQGREAFF. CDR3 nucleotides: TGTGCCAGCAGCTATAAACCCCAGGGGCGTGAAGCTTTCTTT. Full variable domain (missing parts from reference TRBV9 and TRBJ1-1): DSGVTQTPKHLITATGQRVTLRCSPRSGDLSVYWYQQSLDQGLQFLIQYYNGEERAKGNILERFSAQQFPDLHSELNLSSLELGDSALYFCASSYKPQGREAFFGQGTRLTVV.